This TCR beta chain was documented in a study of CD8+ T cells in alopecia areata. Cell sorting was applied to PBMCs, and CD4+ and CD8+ T cells were collected. V shed 5 bases, J shed 9 bases, and the junction held 13 bases outside the gene matches. This CDR3 is built from 16 residues. In germline, CDR1 is LGHNA, CDR2 YSLEER. Reverse transcription of extracted RNA yielded cDNA, which provided the sequencing template. Sequencing used immunoSEQ multiplex PCR; TCRdb keeps in-frame clones, though not all of them. The table records about 130,000 clones, about 46% of them present only once. This clone turned up a few times.

The clonotype comes from a human donor with alopecia areata. This chain uses TRBV4-3 with TRBJ1-6, with TRBD1 matching over 7 bases. This material consisted of CD8+ T cells sorted from blood, taken at week 0. The chain's CDR3 is CASSSSPPGQTSPLHF. The CDR3, as DNA: TGCGCCAGCAGCTCCTCCCCGCCGGGACAGACTTCACCCCTCCACTTT.